These 26 T cell receptor beta chains were all obtained from the same sample, sequenced in a study of Ad26.COV2.S vaccination and SARS-CoV-2 variants. Treatment noted: 19 received Ad26.COV2.S at low or high dose, single or two shots; five or six received placebo; per-sample allocation not given. Samples were taken on day 63 after the first vaccine or placebo injection. Data came from immunoSEQ multiplex PCR; TCRdb stores just in-frame clones and leaves some out. The top ten clones hold approximately 5% of a sample with about 350,000 clones, more than 85% of them seen once. This sample comprised peripheral blood, obtained in a trial of Ad26.COV2.S vaccine versus placebo. The receptor set was obtained from a person between 18 and 65 years old who received the Ad26.COV2.S COVID-19 vaccine or a placebo.

Only a few counts were recorded for this clone. V gene TRBV23-1 combines with J gene TRBJ1-4; D not resolved. TRBV23-1 is an ORF; its function is uncertain. The V and J ends lost 7 bases and 3 bases respectively, with 9 bases between them. The CDR3 runs 13 residues. This CDR3 reads CASKGEANEKLFF. DNA of the CDR3: TGCGCCAGCAAGGGCGAAGCTAATGAAAAACTGTTTTTT.

V gene TRBV15 combines with J gene TRBJ2-7; TRBD2 matches 10 bases. There are 19 residues in the CDR3. The germline V gene encodes CDR1 LNHNV and CDR2 YYDKDF (reference sequence). V gave up 0 bases and J gave up 7 bases; unmatched junction bases: 18. The CDR3 sequence: CATSRDFLQPSGSAWEQYF. The CDR3 nucleotides are TGTGCCACCAGCAGAGATTTTTTACAACCTAGCGGGAGCGCATGGGAGCAGTACTTC.

The chain uses TRBV2 and TRBJ2-3; 8 bases are a match to TRBD2. CDR3 size: 14 residues. With 6 bases clipped from V and 2 bases from J, the junction kept 4 bases outside the gene matches. CDR1 and CDR2 from the germline V gene are SNHLY and FYNNEI. CDR3 bases: TGTGCCAGCAGCGCTAGCGGGTACACAGATACGCAGTATTTT. Translation: CASSASGYTDTQYF.

The V call is TRBV10-1, the J call TRBJ1-4, with D unresolved. The ends were cut back, 4 bases at V and 5 bases at J, with 14 bases in the middle. This CDR3 has 15 amino acids. From germline, CDR1 is WNHNN and CDR2 SYGVQD (reference sequence). Written as DNA, the CDR3 is TGCGCCAGCAGTGGAGGTGGAGAGGGAAATGAAAAACTGTTTTTT. It specifies CASSGGGEGNEKLFF.

The V gene is TRBV11-1, the J gene TRBJ2-2, with TRBD1 matching over 8 bases. The CDR3 is made up of 15 amino acids. V was clipped by 3 bases and J by 4 bases; unmatched bases: 4. The germline gives CDR1 SGHAT, CDR2 FQDESV (reference sequence). DNA of the CDR3: TGTGCCAGCAGCTTGACAGGGGCACGCACCGGGGAGCTGTTTTTT. Translating gives CASSLTGARTGELFF.

This rearrangement joins TRBV11-3 to TRBJ2-6; TRBD1 agrees at 11 bases. V gave up 5 bases and J gave up 3 bases; unmatched junction bases: 15. This CDR3 comprises 20 residues. Germline CDR1 is SGHNT and CDR2 is YENEEA. CDR3 in DNA: TGTGCCAGCAGCCCCGGACAGGGGGCGAATGTGGTAGATGGGGCCAACGTCCTGACTTTC. Translation gives CASSPGQGANVVDGANVLTF.

The chain links TRBV28 to TRBJ2-2; no clear D. V lost 2 bases, J lost 7 bases, and 8 bases lay in between. The CDR3 has 13 residues. CDR1 MDHEN and CDR2 SYDVKM come from the germline V gene. The CDR3 bases are TGTGCCAGCAGTTTAGCGTGGAGCGGGGAGCTGTTTTTT. This codes for CASSLAWSGELFF.

Here the CDR3 reads CASSQGGGRLSYEQYF. The CDR3 DNA reads TGCGCCAGCAGCCAAGGTGGGGGGCGGCTCTCCTACGAGCAGTACTTC. The chain links TRBV4-1 to TRBJ2-7; D may correspond to TRBD1 or TRBD2 (6 bases each). V was pared by 1 base and J by 0 bases, with 13 bases between. CDR3 length equals 16 residues. Germline CDR1 MGHRA, CDR2 YSYEKL.

The rearrangement links TRBV2 to TRBJ2-5; TRBD1 aligns across 7 bases. The V gene's germline CDR1 is SNHLY and CDR2 FYNNEI. This CDR3 contains 14 residues. V was pared by 6 bases and J by 1 base, with 5 bases of the junction left unmatched. In DNA form, the CDR3 reads TGTGCCAGCAGAGCAGACAGGGCCCAAGAGACCCAGTACTTC. It specifies CASRADRAQETQYF.

This clone was picked up a small number of times. This sequence joins TRBV19 and TRBJ1-2; 8 nucleotides line up with TRBD1. The CDR3 runs to 16 residues. Trimming at V came to 3 bases and at J to 4 bases, leaving 10 bases not matched to a gene. Germline-derived CDR1 and CDR2 are LNHDA and SQIVND (reference sequence). The CDR3 sequence is CASSITLGQVVYGYTF. CDR3 sequence (DNA): TGTGCCAGTAGTATCACCTTGGGACAGGTAGTCTATGGCTACACCTTC.

The V call is TRBV5-4, the J call TRBJ2-2; no definite D call. This CDR3 contains 16 residues. V shed 0 bases and J shed 4 bases, with 13 bases lying between them. CDR1 SGHNT and CDR2 YYREEE come from the germline V gene (reference sequence). This chain's CDR3 is CASSLDLGSATGELFF. The CDR3, as DNA: TGTGCCAGCAGCTTGGATCTGGGATCGGCCACCGGGGAGCTGTTTTTT. The full variable domain, completed using reference TRBV5-4 and TRBJ2-2, is ETGVTQSPTHLIKTRGQQVTLRCSSQSGHNTVSWYQQALGQGPQFIFQYYREEENGRGNFPPRFSGLQFPNYSSELNVNALELDDSALYLCASSLDLGSATGELFFGEGSRLTVL.

The chain carries TRBV2 and TRBJ2-5; 10 bases agree with TRBD2. The CDR3 is 20 residues long. Germline V gives CDR1 SNHLY, CDR2 FYNNEI. The junction had 28 bases not matched to a gene; V was cut back by 8 bases and J by 7 bases. The CDR3 loop is CASGSSLGILAGGDRGTQYF. CDR3 in DNA: TGTGCCAGCGGATCCTCTCTGGGGATCTTAGCGGGAGGTGACCGTGGGACCCAGTACTTC.

The chain carries TRBV5-6 and TRBJ2-3; D may correspond to TRBD1 or TRBD2 (5 bases each). The CDR3 consists of 13 residues. Trimming stripped 5 bases from V and 6 bases from J, with 13 bases between. The germline gives CDR1 SGHDT, CDR2 YYEEEE. The CDR3 DNA is TGTGCCAGCAGGTGGGGCGGGCTGGATACGCAGTATTTT. It specifies CASRWGGLDTQYF.

This sequence joins TRBV19 and TRBJ2-1; TRBD1 agrees at 11 bases. Germline-derived CDR1 and CDR2 are LNHDA and SQIVND (reference sequence). This CDR3 comprises 13 residues. V lost 6 bases to trimming and J lost 7 bases; unmatched junction nucleotides: 2. The chain's CDR3 is CASSWDRGNEQFF. The CDR3 DNA reads TGTGCCAGTAGCTGGGACAGGGGGAATGAGCAGTTCTTC.

The rearrangement joins TRBV7-2 to TRBJ2-1; tentatively, D is TRBD2 (5 bases). Germline CDR1 is SGHTA and CDR2 is FQGNSA. V was clipped by 1 base and J by 6 bases, with 7 bases between them. The length of the CDR3 is 13 residues. In DNA, the CDR3 is TGTGCCAGCAGCTTAGGGACTCTCAATGAGCAGTTCTTC. It codes for CASSLGTLNEQFF.

The gene calls are TRBV27 and TRBJ2-7, with no clear D. The CDR3 contains 13 residues. V was trimmed by 0 bases and J by 4 bases, leaving 7 bases between them. The germline V gene encodes CDR1 MNHEY and CDR2 SMNVEV (reference sequence). The DNA of the CDR3 is TGTGCCAGCAGTTTATCGCCAATGTACGAGCAGTACTTC. Translation: CASSLSPMYEQYF.

This clone was seen a single time. This chain joins TRBV21-1 and TRBJ1-5; the tabulated D call, TRBD1, remains unverified against the DNA. TRBV21-1 is a pseudogene. CDR3 length: 14 residues. CDR3 nucleotide sequence: TGTGCCAGCAGGTTCAGGGTATGCAATCAGCCCCAGCATTTT. Its translation is CASRFRVCNQPQHF.

This chain connects TRBV6-1 to TRBJ2-2; TRBD1 is a possible D gene (5 bases). Germline CDR1 and CDR2: MNHNS and SASEGT. Deletions cut 1 base from V and 7 bases from J, with 7 bases between. The CDR3 is made up of 13 amino acids. The CDR3 region is CASSEEGNGELFF. The CDR3 bases are TGTGCCAGCAGTGAAGAGGGGAACGGGGAGCTGTTTTTT.

The J gene is TRBJ2-1, the V gene TRBV19; TRBD1 matches 8 bases. Germline trimming cut 6 bases from V and 1 base from J; bases unmatched to any gene: 8. This CDR3 spans 16 amino acids. The germline CDR1 and CDR2 sequences are LNHDA and SQIVND (reference sequence). The DNA for the CDR3 is TGTGCCAGTAGGCCCGACAGGGGAGGATCCTACAATGAGCAGTTCTTC. As protein: CASRPDRGGSYNEQFF. The full variable domain, in which reference TRBV19 and TRBJ2-1 provide the parts outside the CDR3, is DGGITQSPKYLFRKEGQNVTLSCEQNLNHDAMYWYRQDPGQGLRLIYYSQIVNDFQKGDIAEGYSVSREKKESFPLTVTSAQKNPTAFYLCASRPDRGGSYNEQFFGPGTRLTVL.

The J gene is TRBJ2-5, the V gene TRBV6-5; TRBD1 aligns across 7 bases. The length of the CDR3 is 14 residues. Per germline, CDR1 MNHEY and CDR2 SVGAGI. V shed 0 bases, J shed 5 bases, and the junction held 3 bases outside the gene matches. This chain's CDR3 is CASSYSPRGETQYF. The CDR3 DNA follows: TGTGCCAGCAGTTACTCGCCCAGGGGGGAGACCCAGTACTTC.

The chain couples TRBV5-6 to TRBJ2-1; 8 nucleotides align to TRBD1. The germline CDR1 and CDR2 sequences are SGHDT and YYEEEE. Losses at the gene ends were 3 bases for V and 6 bases for J; bases not matched to a gene: 5. This CDR3 contains 14 residues. The DNA of the CDR3 is TGTGCCAGCAGCTCCGGGACAGGACGCAATGAGCAGTTCTTC. This translates into CASSSGTGRNEQFF.

The V gene is TRBV3-1 (or the pseudogene TRBV3-2), the J gene TRBJ2-7, with TRBD1 matching over 10 bases. The J segment lost 4 bases and the V segment lost 0 bases, leaving 6 bases of the junction unmatched. The CDR3 contains 16 residues. Germline CDR1 is LGHDT and CDR2 is YNNKEL (reference sequence). CDR3 nucleotides: TGTGCCAGCAGCCAAGACTATCCGGGACAGGGGTACGAGCAGTACTTC. Translation: CASSQDYPGQGYEQYF.

The genes are TRBV28 and TRBJ2-7; 7 bases map to TRBD1. V lost 6 bases and J lost 2; bases outside the gene matches: 22. The CDR3 spans 19 residues. Germline V gene data show CDR1 as MDHEN and CDR2 as SYDVKM. CDR3 nucleotide sequence: TGTGCCAGCAGAGGCGGACAGGTAGTAGAGAAGGGAGTCCCCTACGAGCAGTACTTC. It specifies CASRGGQVVEKGVPYEQYF.

The table lists this clone with a count of one. The chain couples TRBV2 to TRBJ2-7; possibly TRBD1 for D (6 bases). Germline V gene lookup returns CDR1 SNHLY and CDR2 FYNNEI. V was clipped by 1 base and J by 4 bases, with 8 bases between them. The CDR3 spans 13 residues. The CDR3, as DNA: TGTGCCAGCAGTGAAGGGACAGCATACGAGCAGTACTTC. Translated, it gives CASSEGTAYEQYF.

The chain joins TRBV7-8 to TRBJ2-7, with D perhaps TRBD1 or TRBD2 (6 bases each). V dropped 5 bases and J dropped 4 bases, with 12 bases sitting between them. This CDR3 spans 13 amino acids. Germline CDR1 and CDR2: SGHVS and FQNEAQ. CDR3 amino acids: CASSRGTNYEQYF. In nucleotides, the CDR3 is TGTGCCAGCAGCCGCGGGACAAATTACGAGCAGTACTTC.

The chain is built from TRBV20-1 and TRBJ2-1; D is ambiguous. The V gene's germline CDR1 is DFQATT and CDR2 SNEGSKA (reference sequence). Trimming pared 3 bases from V and 8 bases from J, leaving 8 bases between. CDR3 length: 11 amino acids. CDR3 residues: CSASAVDEQFF. The CDR3, as DNA: TGCAGTGCTAGCGCGGTCGATGAGCAGTTCTTC.